Each of the 32 T cell receptor beta chains below was sequenced from the same sample in a study of CD8 T cells in ankylosing spondylitis. Points from the study as a whole: A TCR beta motif of under ten highly homologous variants appeared characteristic of ankylosing spondylitis blood.

Their specific antigens are unknown. TCRdb analysed the 5' RACE reads with MiXCR anew, one entry per CDR3 protein. This table holds some 200,000 distinct CDR3 sequences, about 7% found once. Sequenced: blood, either unsorted or a sorted T cell fraction (not recorded which). These receptors were taken from a male donor with ankylosing spondylitis.

This clonotype occurred many times. The chain uses TRBV7-9 and TRBJ2-7, with D possibly matching TRBD2 (5 bases). CDR3 length: 14 amino acids. The germline V gene encodes CDR1 SEHNR and CDR2 FQNEAQ (reference sequence). Trimming removed 3 bases at V and 4 bases at J, with 13 bases between. The CDR3: CASSFLPGKYEQYF. The CDR3 bases are TGTGCCAGCAGCTTTCTTCCCGGGAAGTACGAGCAGTACTTC.

There are many counts of this clonotype. The V call is TRBV7-9, the J call TRBJ2-7; D not certain. V dropped 1 base and J dropped 4 bases, with 5 bases sitting between them. CDR1 SEHNR and CDR2 FQNEAQ come from the germline V gene (reference sequence). The length of the CDR3 is 12 residues. The DNA of the CDR3 is TGTGCCAGCAGCTTAGTACGTTACGAGCAGTACTTC. It yields the protein CASSLVRYEQYF.

The table lists this clonotype with many counts. This sequence joins TRBV29-1 and TRBJ1-2; no definite D call. The length of the CDR3 is 8 residues. Germline CDR1 is SQVTM and CDR2 is ANQGSEA. Between the trimmed V and J ends, which lost 2 bases and 10 bases, there was a span of 2 bases. CDR3: CSVEHYTF. The CDR3 bases are TGCAGCGTTGAACACTACACCTTC.

This clonotype was counted many times. V is TRBV5-8 and J is TRBJ1-5, with a tentative D call TRBD1 (5 bases). V was shortened by 4 bases and J by 3 bases, with 14 bases between the two germline ends. Germline CDR1 SGHTS, CDR2 YDEGEE. This CDR3 spans 15 amino acids. The CDR3 here is CASSLLGAANQPQHF. The CDR3 bases are TGTGCCAGCAGCCTGCTAGGGGCGGCCAATCAGCCCCAGCATTTT.

This clonotype has just a few counts. The gene calls are TRBV9 and TRBJ2-3; perhaps TRBD2 as D (6 bases). Germline values: CDR1 SGDLS, CDR2 YYNGEE. CDR3 length: 13 residues. V lost 3 bases, J lost 3 bases, and 8 bases lay in between. CDR3 coding DNA: TGTGCCAGCAGCGCCGGGGGTACAGATACGCAGTATTTT. Protein sequence: CASSAGGTDTQYF.

This clonotype was seen only a few times. The genes are TRBV7-9 and TRBJ1-2; D perhaps matches TRBD1 (6 bases). V was clipped by 3 bases and J by 8 bases, with 13 bases between them. This CDR3 contains 13 residues. Germline V gene data show CDR1 as SEHNR and CDR2 as FQNEAQ (reference sequence). The CDR3 is CASSFSPQGGYTF. CDR3 coding DNA: TGTGCCAGCAGCTTCAGTCCTCAGGGGGGCTACACCTTC.

There are many counts of this clonotype. The chain uses TRBV15 and TRBJ2-1; TRBD2 agrees at 12 bases. Germline V gene data show CDR1 as LNHNV and CDR2 as YYDKDF (reference sequence). V dropped 4 bases and J dropped 8; count of bases not matched to a gene: 9. The CDR3 sequence is 16 residues long. For the CDR3, the DNA is TGTGCCACCAGCACCCGGACTAGCGGGATGGGCGATGAGCAGTTCTTC. This sequence encodes CATSTRTSGMGDEQFF.

This clonotype was seen ten or more times. This chain links TRBV29-1 with TRBJ2-1; TRBD2 aligns across 15 bases. The CDR3 contains 16 residues. CDR1 and CDR2 from the germline V gene are SQVTM and ANQGSEA. The V and J ends lost 4 bases and 4 bases, in that order; junction bases with no gene match: 5. CDR3 amino acids: CSVAGLAGGRYNEQFF. The CDR3 DNA reads as TGCAGCGTTGCCGGACTAGCGGGGGGGCGTTACAATGAGCAGTTCTTC.

In this sample, this clonotype turned up a few times. The V gene is TRBV6-1, the J gene TRBJ2-1; 8 nucleotides match TRBD1. Germline V gene data show CDR1 as MNHNS and CDR2 as SASEGT. The J segment lost 5 bases and the V segment lost 8 bases, leaving 11 bases of the junction unmatched. The CDR3 runs to 15 residues. The CDR3 DNA reads TGTGCCAGCCAATCTTTGCCGACAGGGGACAATGAGCAGTTCTTC. Its translation: CASQSLPTGDNEQFF.

This chain uses TRBV7-6 with TRBJ2-7, with a possible D match to TRBD2 (5 bases). The CDR3 spans 18 residues. The V gene's germline CDR1 is SGHVS and CDR2 FNYEAQ. V lost 1 base and J lost 6, with 25 bases in between. This CDR3 reads CASSLDPGSAGRTGEQYF. In nucleotides, the CDR3 is TGTGCCAGCAGCTTAGATCCGGGATCGGCCGGCCGGACGGGCGAGCAGTACTTC.

In this sample, this clonotype turned up many times. This rearrangement joins TRBV27 to TRBJ1-5; the match to TRBD1 covers 9 bases. The germline gives CDR1 MNHEY, CDR2 SMNVEV (reference sequence). V shed 3 bases, J shed 4 bases, and the junction held 7 bases outside the gene matches. CDR3 length: 16 amino acids. CDR3 loop: CASSLEQGALNQPQHF. The CDR3 DNA is TGTGCCAGCAGTTTGGAACAGGGGGCTTTAAATCAGCCCCAGCATTTT.

This clonotype has ten or more counts. The CDR3 protein is CSANPGTSVYEQYF. Written as DNA, the CDR3 is TGCAGTGCTAACCCCGGGACTAGCGTCTACGAGCAGTACTTC. V and J are TRBV20-1 and TRBJ2-7; the match to TRBD2 covers 10 bases. Germline V gene sequence: CDR1 DFQATT, CDR2 SNEGSKA (reference sequence). The CDR3 sequence is 14 residues long. V lost 4 bases and J lost 3; bases outside the gene matches: 6.

This clonotype has ten or more counts. V gene TRBV28 combines with J gene TRBJ2-3; 7 bases align to TRBD2. The CDR3 spans 15 residues. Looked up from germline, CDR1 is MDHEN and CDR2 is SYDVKM. The junction had 1 base not matched to a gene; V was cut back by 0 bases and J by 1 base. The CDR3 region is CASSLWAGGTDTQYF. The DNA for the CDR3 is TGTGCCAGCAGTTTATGGGCGGGGGGCACAGATACGCAGTATTTT.

This clonotype was picked up a small number of times. The chain recombines TRBV11-2 with TRBJ1-2; D may be TRBD1 (6 bases). Germline CDR1 SGHAT, CDR2 FQNNGV. Trimming took off 4 bases at V and 6 bases at J, with 15 bases between the two ends. The CDR3 totals 14 residues. CDR3 amino acids: CASSSQGGANGYTF. The CDR3 nucleotides are TGTGCCAGCAGCTCCCAAGGGGGAGCAAATGGCTACACCTTC.

This clonotype was counted ten times or more. The CDR3 bases are TGTGCCAGCAGCCCTCTATTTGACCCGAACACTGAAGCTTTCTTT. This codes for CASSPLFDPNTEAFF. The chain is built from TRBV7-9 and TRBJ1-1; D remains ambiguous. V was pared by 5 bases and J by 1 base, with 14 bases between. There are 15 residues in the CDR3. Germline values: CDR1 SEHNR, CDR2 FQNEAQ (reference sequence).

This clonotype was found many times. J is TRBJ2-1 and V is TRBV20-1; 8 nucleotides align to TRBD2. From germline, CDR1 is DFQATT and CDR2 SNEGSKA (reference sequence). This CDR3 comprises 14 residues. CDR3 in amino acids: CSAMGLEYYNEQFF. In nucleotides, the CDR3 is TGCAGCGCGATGGGACTAGAGTACTACAATGAGCAGTTCTTC.

This clonotype was recorded at least ten times. The chain joins TRBV29-1 to TRBJ1-2; D possibly corresponds to TRBD1 (5 bases). This CDR3 spans 11 amino acids. Germline V gene lookup returns CDR1 SQVTM and CDR2 ANQGSEA. V lost 7 bases to trimming and J lost 4 bases, with 10 bases between them. The CDR3 sequence: CSAADSYGYTF. DNA of the CDR3: TGCAGCGCTGCCGACAGCTATGGCTACACCTTC.

Only a few counts were recorded for this clonotype. The DNA for the CDR3 is TGCGCCAGCAGCCAAGCCAGACTAGCGCCAAGGAGCAATGAGCAGTTCTTC. Amino acids: CASSQARLAPRSNEQFF. The gene calls are TRBV4-3 and TRBJ2-1; TRBD2 agrees at 8 bases. With 1 base clipped from V and 6 bases from J, the junction kept 11 bases outside the gene matches. CDR1 and CDR2 from the germline V gene are LGHNA and YSLEER. The CDR3 loop spans 17 amino acids.

In this sample, this clonotype turned up a few times. The V call is TRBV18, the J call TRBJ2-7, with TRBD1 identical over 7 bases. CDR1 is KGHSH and CDR2 is LQKENI in the germline V gene. The length of the CDR3 is 15 residues. With 6 bases clipped from V and 0 bases from J, the junction kept 8 bases outside the gene matches. The CDR3 DNA follows: TGTGCCAGCTCCCCGTATGGGACAGCCTCCTACGAGCAGTACTTC. Encoded protein: CASSPYGTASYEQYF.

This clonotype was found many times. The rearrangement links TRBV7-9 to TRBJ2-3; tentative D call: TRBD1 (5 bases). Germline V gene lookup returns CDR1 SEHNR and CDR2 FQNEAQ (reference sequence). This CDR3 has 12 residues. V was clipped by 10 bases and J by 6 bases, with 14 bases between them. DNA for the CDR3: TGTGCCACCTTGTCGACAGATGATACGCAGTATTTT. Amino acids: CATLSTDDTQYF.

Many counts were recorded for this clonotype. This sequence joins TRBV25-1 and TRBJ1-1, with TRBD1 matching 7 bases. The CDR3 consists of 15 residues. J was trimmed by 1 base and V by 3 bases; bases with no gene match: 5. CDR1 is MGHDK, CDR2 SYGVNS, per germline. CDR3 DNA: TGTGCCAGCAGTGATGACAGGGAATCGAACACTGAAGCTTTCTTT. Its translation: CASSDDRESNTEAFF.

This clonotype was seen ten or more times. The V call is TRBV27, the J call TRBJ2-7, with TRBD1 identical over 7 bases. V lost 6 bases to trimming and J lost 2 bases; unmatched junction nucleotides: 10. This CDR3 has 15 amino acids. Germline V lookup: CDR1 MNHEY, CDR2 SMNVEV (reference sequence). In DNA, the CDR3 is TGTGCCAGCAGAAACACGGGACAGTCTACCTACGAGCAGTACTTC. It yields the protein CASRNTGQSTYEQYF.

This clonotype was found a few times. V is TRBV9 and J is TRBJ1-1; D ambiguous. CDR1 is SGDLS and CDR2 is YYNGEE in the germline V gene. Deletions cut 3 bases from V and 10 bases from J, with 16 bases between. CDR3 length equals 13 residues. The chain's CDR3 is CASSGDDVRVAFF. CDR3 coding DNA: TGTGCCAGCAGCGGAGACGATGTTAGGGTAGCTTTCTTT.

The sample holds many counts of this clonotype. J is TRBJ2-1 and V is TRBV5-1; maybe TRBD2 (5 bases). The CDR3 contains 15 residues. The V end was cut by 6 bases, the J end by 9 bases, with 22 bases between. The germline gives CDR1 SGHRS, CDR2 YFSETQ. Written as DNA, the CDR3 is TGCGCCAGCACCACAGACTACCGTCCACACGGTGAGCAGTTCTTC. Translating it yields CASTTDYRPHGEQFF.

This clonotype was seen at least ten times. This chain joins TRBV6-2 or TRBV6-3 and TRBJ2-1, with D possibly matching TRBD2 (5 bases). Trimming cost V 0 bases and J 9 bases, with 9 bases left between them. Looked up from germline, CDR1 is MNHEY and CDR2 is SVGEGT. The CDR3 runs to 13 residues. The CDR3 sequence is CASSYSSGIEQFF. CDR3 bases: TGTGCCAGCAGTTACTCGTCCGGGATTGAGCAGTTCTTC.

In this sample, this clonotype turned up a few times. J is TRBJ1-5 and V is TRBV12-3 or TRBV12-4; TRBD1 aligns across 8 bases. Germline trimming cut 5 bases from V and 3 bases from J; bases unmatched to any gene: 3. The CDR3 has 14 amino acids. CDR3 nucleotides: TGTGCCAGCAGTGCGGACAGGGTCAATCAGCCCCAGCATTTT. Its translation is CASSADRVNQPQHF.

This clonotype has at least ten counts. The chain employs TRBV4-2 and TRBJ1-2, with a tentative D call TRBD1 (6 bases). V lost 6 bases and J 1 base, leaving 15 bases between the germline ends. From germline, CDR1 is LGHNA and CDR2 YNFKEQ. The length of the CDR3 is 15 residues. The CDR3 sequence is CASSQSLDSNYGYTF. The CDR3 DNA reads TGTGCCAGCAGTCAAAGTTTGGACAGTAACTATGGCTACACCTTC.

This clonotype was seen more than once but under ten times. The chain links TRBV6-1 to TRBJ2-6; D is unclear. The CDR3 has 14 amino acids. V was pared by 4 bases and J by 0 bases, with 4 bases between. Germline V gene data show CDR1 as MNHNS and CDR2 as SASEGT. The CDR3 bases are TGTGCCAGCAGTGTGAACTCTGGGGCCAACGTCCTGACTTTC. Its translation is CASSVNSGANVLTF.

The V gene is TRBV3-1, the J gene TRBJ2-7; TRBD1 agrees at 11 bases. Per germline, CDR1 LGHDT and CDR2 YNNKEL (reference sequence). J lost 5 bases, V lost 4 bases, and 7 bases had no gene match. This CDR3 contains 15 residues. This CDR3 reads CASSPGTGGRDEQYF. The CDR3 DNA reads as TGTGCCAGCAGCCCCGGGACAGGGGGTAGGGACGAGCAGTACTTC.

At least ten counts were recorded for this clonotype. J is TRBJ2-2 and V is TRBV28; D is possibly TRBD2 (5 bases). Trimming shortened V by 3 bases and J by 6 bases, and 8 bases separated the two germline ends. The germline CDR1 and CDR2 sequences are MDHEN and SYDVKM. This CDR3 is 13 amino acids long. DNA of the CDR3: TGTGCCAGCAGTTTCCCCGGGGCCGGGGAGCTGTTTTTT. Translating gives CASSFPGAGELFF.

This clonotype was seen at least ten times. This rearrangement joins TRBV29-1 to TRBJ2-6, with 7 bases that match TRBD1. Germline lookup yields CDR1 SQVTM and CDR2 ANQGSEA. The trim removed 1 base at V and 1 base at J, leaving 1 base unmatched. This CDR3 has 15 residues. In DNA, the CDR3 is TGCAGCGTTGAAGGGGACAGATCTGGGGCCAACGTCCTGACTTTC. This codes for CSVEGDRSGANVLTF.

This clonotype appeared many times. J is TRBJ2-1 and V is TRBV3-1; D gene unclear. The CDR3 runs to 12 residues. V shed 0 bases and J shed 10 bases, with 7 bases lying between them. Germline CDR1 and CDR2: LGHDT and YNNKEL (reference sequence). DNA for the CDR3: TGTGCCAGCAGCCAAGAGACTGGGGAGCAGTTCTTC. It is translated as CASSQETGEQFF.